The TCR beta chain described here comes from a study of beta chain features in type 1 diabetes (dated by TCRdb to the late 2010s). A note on the overall study: Patients and healthy donors did not differ in mean age, gender distribution, total cell number or subset yield. A total of about 110 million sorted cells were examined across all samples, and the number of cells per subset was strongly correlated with RNA yield. In the study, recently diagnosed type 1 diabetes patients and matched healthy donors were compared on the TCRB repertoires of their sorted circulating CD4+ T cell subsets. Regulatory and stem cell-like memory subsets were isolated from only 8 patients and about eight healthy donors, whereas naive and central memory subsets came from all 30 or so donors. Points the paper makes about the study in general: Fewer insertions and more nucleotide deletions at VDJ recombination sites were observed in patients with type 1 diabetes, implying thymic rearrangement abnormalities. Naive, central memory and regulatory TCRB repertoires appeared more similar among patients than among healthy donors. Because the HLA sub-analyses included only small numbers of individuals, any influence of HLA type on TCRB rearrangement was left unresolved. Because cDNA was sequenced instead of genomic DNA, activated cells with high expression could be over-represented, although the groups did not differ in activation or CD3 levels. PCR might favor shorter templates, but patient and control samples were amplified and corrected together, so any skew would affect both groups equally. A moderate but significant shortening of TCRB CDR3 length was observed in type 1 diabetes patients in all four CD4+ subsets.

Between the V and J ends, shortened by 1 base and 6 bases respectively, the junction contains 12 bases. Spanning cysteine to phenylalanine, the CDR3 consists of 15 amino acids. The DNA shown is the 45-base CDR3, in frame from base 1. From the germline V gene (reference sequence), CDR1 is SGHAT and CDR2 is FQDESV. Of note for this clone: It has no known antigen specificity. It has no much larger one-base neighbor in the sample; base qualities were not kept.

The entire isolated RNA was reverse transcribed using the High Capacity cDNA Reverse Transcription Kit, and thus expressed TCRB transcripts were sequenced. Deep immunoSEQ sequencing was applied to naive, central memory and regulatory T cell samples, giving an average of about 3.8 million total reads per sample. Sorted cells were lysed in RLT buffer, and RNA was extracted using DNase-treated RNeasy Micro or Mini kits according to cell number. To prevent cross-contamination, every cell subset was processed on its own, while patient and healthy donor samples were processed together. Using the immunoSEQ multiplex PCR, TCRB sequences were amplified from cDNA into 87-bp fragments spanning the CDR3 region. Sequencing of the amplicons was performed on the Illumina HiSeq platform. The authors' analysis ran thus. PCR bias was computationally corrected using synthetic template baselines, reads within Hamming distance 2 were collapsed, and singletons that could not be merged were discarded. Reads were aligned to IMGT to assign V, D and J genes, CDR3 length, and insertions or deletions at six rearrangement sites. Within each subset, clonotype counts were normalized to sorted cell number, and only after that were true diversity and Gini coefficients computed with the tcR R package. The overlap coefficient, calculated on TCRB nucleotide sequences, was used to measure repertoire sharing. As a proxy for the pre-selection repertoire, out-of-frame TCRB sequences from naive cells were analyzed. As stored in TCRdb, this immuneACCESS dataset retains in-frame rearrangements with V and J assigned. A fraction of the clones does not appear; measured against another copy, unresolved V genes explain less than half of the discrepancy, and the remainder lacks a known reason. V and J calls and clone size follow that table, whereas D and trimming were derived from the DNA. This sample comprises about 260,000 clones, 55% to 70% of them detected only once. The ten largest clones take up approximately 0.053% of the sample.

From each donor, a single peripheral blood sample of roughly 0.11 L on average was drawn into heparinised tubes. Naive, central memory, regulatory and stem cell-like memory CD4+ T cells were sorted on a BD FACSAria II using a panel including CD45RO, CCR7, CD25, CD127, CD95 and CD27. All sorted populations exceeded 95% purity. PBMCs were separated immediately by Lymphoprep density gradient centrifugation and were stained directly, without being cultured. So that batch effects would be minimized, each experiment stained and sorted samples in pairs, pairing one healthy donor with one patient. Source material: naive CD4+ T cells from blood. The cell subset or site label of this sample denotes: true naive CD4+ T cells. This receptor chain uses TRBV11-1 and TRBJ2-2, with the D gene not confidently named. The TCR was taken from a man in his thirties or forties in good health. The nucleotides are TGTGCCAGCAGCTTAGTCCACAGTAATTCCGGGGAGCTGTTTTTT. Its protein is CASSLVHSNSGELFF.